This T cell receptor beta chain derives from a study of T cells after somatic rescue of genetic block. The germline V gene encodes CDR1 LNHDA and CDR2 SQIVND (reference sequence). V shed 4 bases, J shed 4 bases, and the junction held 10 bases outside the gene matches. This CDR3 is built from 16 residues. The repertoire was sequenced with immunoSEQ multiplex PCR; TCRdb's copy has only in-frame clones and lacks some. Of 85,000 to 90,000 clones in the sample, around 90% were seen once. The sequenced sample was peripheral blood mononuclear cells (PBMCs). The genes are TRBV19 and TRBJ2-1; 7 nucleotides agree with TRBD2. The origin of this receptor is a woman under 30. The CDR3 DNA follows: TGTGCCAGTAGTACCAGACAGCGGGGCCCATACAATGAGCAGTTCTTC. Its translation: CASSTRQRGPYNEQFF.